Listed below are T cell receptor beta chains from one sample, sequenced in a study of a mutant IDH1 vaccine in newly diagnosed glioma. Data came from immunoSEQ multiplex PCR; TCRdb stores just in-frame clones and leaves some out. The sample includes tens of thousands of clones, 80% to 85% of them seen just once. Their antigens remain unidentified. Specimen: PBMCs, collected from a glioma patient whose treatment included an IDH1 peptide vaccine. The receptors were gathered from a woman in her 40s with glioma. Some clones in this sample may be carry-over from other donors' samples. Both conserved end residues are part of each CDR3. The D gene is left open where the match is weak. The listing skips clone size in some rows; elsewhere it reads once, few, many or a size class.

V	D	size	J	length	CDR3	DNA
TRBV5-1	-	few	TRBJ1-1	13	CASSLGREDEAFF	TGCGCCAGCAGCCTGGGGAGGGAAGATGAAGCTTTCTTT
TRBV5-6	-	-	TRBJ1-2	11	CASSSGYGYTF	TGTGCCAGCAGCTCGGGCTATGGCTACACCTTC
TRBV7-9	TRBD2	-	TRBJ2-2	13	CASSLLAAGELFF	TGTGCCAGCAGCTTACTAGCGGCCGGGGAGCTGTTTTTT
TRBV7-9	-	-	TRBJ2-7	14	CASSPRETSYEQYF	TGTGCCAGCAGCCCCAGGGAGACATCCTACGAGCAGTACTTC
TRBV4-1	-	-	TRBJ2-7	14	CASSPQGGGYEQYF	TGCGCCAGCAGCCCCCAGGGGGGTGGTTACGAGCAGTACTTC
TRBV7-9	-	once	TRBJ2-3	14	CASSLGRYTDTQYF	TGTGCCAGCAGCTTAGGGAGGTACACAGATACGCAGTATTTT
TRBV2	-	-	TRBJ2-7	12	CASSWTAAEQYF	TGTGCCAGCAGTTGGACGGCCGCCGAGCAGTACTTC
TRBV11-2	-	-	TRBJ2-3	16	CASSLTGSGSTDTQYF	TGTGCCAGCAGCTTAACCGGGTCTGGGAGCACAGATACGCAGTATTTT
TRBV7-7	TRBD2	-	TRBJ2-1	17	CASSLGAGLAGGNEQFF	TGTGCTAGCAGCTTAGGCGCGGGACTAGCGGGGGGAAATGAGCAGTTCTTC
TRBV5-8	-	-	TRBJ1-1	13	CASRFTGPTEAFF	TGTGCCAGCAGATTTACAGGGCCCACTGAAGCTTTCTTT
TRBV7-6	-	few	TRBJ1-4	15	CASRESGQLDEKLFF	TGTGCCAGCAGAGAGTCTGGACAGTTGGATGAAAAACTGTTTTTT
TRBV30	-	-	TRBJ2-7	15	CAWSVPDRRSYEQYF	TGTGCCTGGAGTGTACCGGACAGAAGATCCTACGAGCAGTACTTC
TRBV30	TRBD1	few	TRBJ1-6	14	CAWSLGQGTSPLHF	TGTGCCTGGAGCCTGGGACAGGGTACTTCACCCCTCCACTTT
TRBV5-1	-	-	TRBJ2-3	15	CASSRFNEDTDTQYF	TGCGCCAGCAGTCGTTTCAACGAGGACACAGATACGCAGTATTTT
TRBV4-3	-	-	TRBJ2-7	15	CASSQAAGGVDEQYF	TGCGCCAGCAGCCAAGCGGCTGGGGGAGTCGACGAGCAGTACTTC
TRBV5-1	TRBD1	-	TRBJ1-2	14	CASAGQGVAYGYTF	TGCGCCAGCGCCGGACAGGGGGTTGCCTATGGCTACACCTTC
TRBV30	-	-	TRBJ2-2	13	CAWNTGLGGELFF	TGTGCCTGGAATACAGGGTTGGGCGGGGAGCTGTTTTTT
TRBV7-9	-	-	TRBJ1-2	13	CASSTRTRHGYTF	TGTGCCAGCAGCACCCGGACGAGGCATGGCTACACCTTC
TRBV5-1	-	-	TRBJ2-2	13	CASSLDGARELFF	TGCGCCAGCAGCTTGGATGGTGCCCGGGAGCTGTTTTTT
TRBV21-1	-	few	TRBJ1-2	21	CASSKVFCVWPGVLKDYGYTF	TGTGCCAGCAGCAAAGTTTTTTGCGTATGGCCAGGGGTCCTAAAGGACTATGGCTACACCTTC
TRBV5-1	-	-	TRBJ2-2	19	CASSLTVPPGSTFAGELFF	TGCGCCAGCAGCTTGACGGTTCCGCCGGGGTCGACTTTTGCCGGGGAGCTGTTTTTT
TRBV7-9	-	-	TRBJ1-2	13	CASSLGGGIGYTF	TGTGCCAGCAGCTTAGGAGGGGGTATTGGCTACACCTTC
TRBV7-2	-	-	TRBJ1-5	15	CASSLVGTSNQPQHF	TGTGCCAGCAGCTTAGTGGGAACTAGCAATCAGCCCCAGCATTTT
TRBV30	-	-	TRBJ2-7	14	CAWSSGGVEFEQYF	TGTGCCTGGAGTTCAGGAGGGGTGGAGTTCGAGCAGTACTTC
TRBV19	-	-	TRBJ2-3	18	CASSTPWTEGYVTDTQYF	TGTGCCAGTAGTACACCGTGGACGGAGGGGTATGTCACAGATACGCAGTATTTT
TRBV6-5	-	-	TRBJ2-5	15	CASSPPRAGRETQYF	TGTGCCAGCAGTCCCCCCAGGGCCGGTAGAGAGACCCAGTACTTC
TRBV7-2	-	-	TRBJ2-3	13	CASSVYSTDTQYF	TGTGCCAGCAGCGTATATTCCACAGATACGCAGTATTTT
TRBV7-8	TRBD1	-	TRBJ2-1	15	CASSSQGAIYNEQFF	TGTGCCAGCAGCTCACAGGGGGCGATTTACAATGAGCAGTTCTTC
TRBV15	-	-	TRBJ2-5	13	CATGERYQETQYF	TGTGCCACCGGCGAGCGGTACCAAGAGACCCAGTACTTC
TRBV10-1	-	few	TRBJ1-3	9	CARPNTIYF	TGCGCCCGCCCAAACACCATATATTTT
TRBV29-1	-	few	TRBJ1-1	12	CSGGQPGTEAFF	TGCAGCGGAGGACAGCCAGGAACTGAAGCTTTCTTT
TRBV4-1	TRBD2	-	TRBJ2-3	17	CASSQETSGGRTDTQYF	TGCGCCAGCAGCCAAGAGACTAGCGGGGGCAGGACAGATACGCAGTATTTT
TRBV11-2	TRBD2	-	TRBJ2-5	16	CASSSRLAGAGVTQYF	TGTGCCAGCAGCTCCCGACTAGCGGGGGCCGGGGTGACCCAGTACTTC
TRBV18	-	-	TRBJ2-7	16	CASSPQQGWDHYEQYF	TGTGCCAGCTCGCCCCAACAGGGCTGGGACCACTACGAGCAGTACTTC
TRBV9	-	-	TRBJ1-5	13	CASSVDGEQPQHF	TGTGCCAGCAGCGTAGACGGGGAGCAGCCCCAGCATTTT
TRBV6-6	-	-	TRBJ1-6	16	CASSYDQGAINSPLHF	TGTGCCAGCAGTTACGATCAGGGTGCAATAAATTCACCCCTCCACTTT
TRBV7-8	-	-	TRBJ1-4	12	CASSLGGKKLFF	TGTGCCAGCAGCTTAGGGGGAAAAAAACTGTTTTTT
TRBV5-1	-	-	TRBJ2-5	13	CASSLPGGETQYF	TGCGCCAGCAGCTTGCCCGGAGGAGAGACCCAGTACTTC
TRBV7-2	-	-	TRBJ1-2	13	CASSQSWGYGYTF	TGTGCCAGCAGCCAGAGTTGGGGCTATGGCTACACCTTC
TRBV6-5	-	-	TRBJ1-3	16	CASSSGGSSSGNTIYF	TGTGCCAGCAGTTCTGGGGGTTCCAGCTCTGGAAACACCATATATTTT
TRBV7-8	TRBD2	few	TRBJ2-3	16	CASSLDQRGTPDTQYF	TGTGCCAGCAGCTTAGATCAGCGGGGGACGCCCGATACGCAGTATTTT
TRBV2	-	-	TRBJ2-7	14	CASSSGLNSYEQYF	TGTGCCAGCAGCTCGGGACTGAACTCCTACGAGCAGTACTTC
TRBV5-1	-	-	TRBJ2-1	14	CASSSGQSYNEQFF	TGCGCCAGCAGCTCCGGACAGAGCTACAATGAGCAGTTCTTC
TRBV9	TRBD2	-	TRBJ2-3	18	CASSVTSGGSTGTDTQYF	TGTGCCAGCAGCGTAACCAGCGGGGGGTCTACGGGCACAGATACGCAGTATTTT
TRBV10-1	-	-	TRBJ1-3	14	CASSASTGSNTIYF	TGCGCCAGCAGTGCTTCAACAGGATCGAACACCATATATTTT
TRBV21-1	-	-	TRBJ1-5	17	CASSKENRAEQYQPQHF	TGTGCCAGCAGCAAGGAAAACAGGGCAGAGCAGTATCAGCCCCAGCATTTT
TRBV18	TRBD1	-	TRBJ2-7	13	CASSSGQSYEQYF	TGTGCCAGCTCCTCGGGACAGTCCTACGAGCAGTACTTC
TRBV2	-	-	TRBJ1-6	13	CASLGGYNSPLHF	TGTGCCAGCTTAGGGGGCTATAATTCACCCCTCCACTTT
TRBV27	TRBD1	-	TRBJ2-1	12	CASSSQGIEQFF	TGTGCCAGCAGTTCACAGGGGATTGAGCAGTTCTTC
TRBV27	-	-	TRBJ2-5	12	CASRSEGETQYF	TGTGCCAGCAGATCCGAGGGAGAGACCCAGTACTTC